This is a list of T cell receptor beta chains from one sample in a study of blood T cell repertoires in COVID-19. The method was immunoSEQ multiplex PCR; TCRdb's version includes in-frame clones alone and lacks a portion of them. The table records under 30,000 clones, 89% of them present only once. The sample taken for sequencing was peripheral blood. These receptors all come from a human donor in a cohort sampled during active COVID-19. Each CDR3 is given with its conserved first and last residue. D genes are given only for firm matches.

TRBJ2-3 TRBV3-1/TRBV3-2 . CASSQEFPADTQYF TGTGCCAGCAGCCAAGAATTCCCAGCGGATACGCAGTATTTT
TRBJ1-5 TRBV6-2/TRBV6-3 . CASSYPYSQPQHF TGTGCCAGCAGTTACCCGTATAGTCAGCCCCAGCATTTT
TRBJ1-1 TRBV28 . CASSLSRNTEAFF TGTGCCAGCAGTTTGTCCAGGAACACTGAAGCTTTCTTT
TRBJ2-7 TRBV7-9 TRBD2 CASSFGTSGASYEQYF TGTGCCAGCAGCTTTGGGACTAGCGGGGCTTCCTACGAGCAGTACTTC
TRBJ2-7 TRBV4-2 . CASSQDEARSEQYF TGTGCCAGCAGCCAAGACGAGGCGCGTTCCGAGCAGTACTTC
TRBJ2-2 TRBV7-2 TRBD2 CASSSPGGNTGELFF TGTGCCAGCAGCTCGCCGGGGGGGAACACCGGGGAGCTGTTTTTT
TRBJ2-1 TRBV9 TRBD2 CASAGSGGGYNEQFF TGTGCCAGCGCGGGGAGCGGGGGAGGTTACAATGAGCAGTTCTTC
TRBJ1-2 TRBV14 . CASSAGTNYGYTF TGTGCCAGCAGTGCCGGGACAAACTATGGCTACACCTTC
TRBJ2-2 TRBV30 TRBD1 CAWSLGTGKTGELFF TGTGCCTGGAGTCTGGGGACAGGGAAGACCGGGGAGCTGTTTTTT
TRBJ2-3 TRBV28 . CASSFSQKTDTQYF TGTGCCAGCAGTTTCTCCCAGAAAACAGATACGCAGTATTTT
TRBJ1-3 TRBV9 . CASGGWPRPSSGNTIYF TGTGCCAGCGGAGGGTGGCCGCGGCCGAGCTCTGGAAACACCATATATTTT
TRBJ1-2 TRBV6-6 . CASIPGHPYGYTF TGTGCCAGCATCCCGGGACATCCTTATGGCTACACCTTC
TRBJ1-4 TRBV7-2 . CASSLGPGEKLFF TGTGCCAGCAGCTTAGGGCCGGGGGAAAAACTGTTTTTT
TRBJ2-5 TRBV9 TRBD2 CASSSPRAGGKETQYF TGTGCCAGCAGCTCCCCACGAGCGGGGGGGAAGGAGACCCAGTACTTC
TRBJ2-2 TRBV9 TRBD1 CASSETGGVGELFF TGTGCCAGCAGCGAGACAGGGGGGGTCGGGGAGCTGTTTTTT
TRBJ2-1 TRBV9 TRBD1 CASSGGTGGSGEQFF TGTGCCAGCAGCGGGGGGACAGGTGGGAGTGGCGAGCAGTTCTTC
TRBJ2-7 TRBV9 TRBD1 CASSAPDRGYEQYF TGTGCCAGCAGCGCCCCCGACAGGGGCTACGAGCAGTACTTC
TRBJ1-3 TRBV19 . CASTTGPGDTIYF TGTGCCAGTACGACAGGACCCGGGGACACCATATATTTT